Given below is one T cell receptor beta chain in context. These data originate in a study of cytomegalovirus exposure and HLA in healthy donors. A multiplex PCR was run with 60 Vbeta primers and 13 Jbeta primers. Repertoires were generated with immunoSEQ multiplex PCR, while TCRdb's copy carries only in-frame clones and drops some. Of about 73,000 clones in the sample, 80% are singletons; the top ten hold about 1.1%. V gave up 0 bases and J gave up 0 bases, with 15 bases separating them. The germline CDR1 and CDR2 sequences are LNHNV and YYDKDF (reference sequence). The CDR3 is made up of 18 amino acids.

The chain employs TRBV15 and TRBJ1-3; the D is unclear. The sample comprised PBMCs. This TCR was sampled from a male donor in good health and CMV-seronegative. The CDR3 nucleotides are TGTGCCACCAGCAGAGATGAATTTGCCGCTATCTCTGGAAACACCATATATTTT. This sequence encodes CATSRDEFAAISGNTIYF.